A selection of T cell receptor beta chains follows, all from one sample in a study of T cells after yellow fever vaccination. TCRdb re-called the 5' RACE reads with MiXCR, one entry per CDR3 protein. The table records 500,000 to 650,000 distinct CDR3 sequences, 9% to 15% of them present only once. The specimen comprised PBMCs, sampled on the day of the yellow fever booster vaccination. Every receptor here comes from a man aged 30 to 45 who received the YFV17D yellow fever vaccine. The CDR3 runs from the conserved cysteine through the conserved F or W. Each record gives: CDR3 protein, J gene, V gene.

CDR3 protein: CASSSTSHNSYEQYF; J gene: TRBJ2-7; V gene: TRBV7-8
CDR3 protein: CASSFIGRKDKQYF; J gene: TRBJ2-7; V gene: TRBV7-2
CDR3 protein: CASRTGTDTQYF; J gene: TRBJ2-3; V gene: TRBV27
CDR3 protein: CSVEDSGRAGETQYF; J gene: TRBJ2-5; V gene: TRBV29-1
CDR3 protein: CASSPTLEGLNNEQFF; J gene: TRBJ2-1; V gene: TRBV7-2
CDR3 protein: CATELSGTLNTGELFF; J gene: TRBJ2-2; V gene: TRBV15
CDR3 protein: CASSWGTRHNEQFF; J gene: TRBJ2-1; V gene: TRBV5-5
CDR3 protein: CSARDRTSGRETQYF; J gene: TRBJ2-5; V gene: TRBV20-1
CDR3 protein: CASSHTSTDTQYF; J gene: TRBJ2-3; V gene: TRBV4-1
CDR3 protein: CASSSSSGSGDTQYF; J gene: TRBJ2-3; V gene: TRBV12-3/TRBV12-4
CDR3 protein: CSATDVSSHEQFF; J gene: TRBJ2-1; V gene: TRBV20-1
CDR3 protein: CASSPGGSPNQPQHF; J gene: TRBJ1-5; V gene: TRBV3-1
CDR3 protein: CASTSPGREWETQYF; J gene: TRBJ2-5; V gene: TRBV7-2
CDR3 protein: CASSLALAGFNEQFF; J gene: TRBJ2-1; V gene: TRBV7-2
CDR3 protein: CASSLGSGTGETQYF; J gene: TRBJ2-5; V gene: TRBV5-1
CDR3 protein: CSARDLDRLYF; J gene: TRBJ2-7; V gene: TRBV20-1
CDR3 protein: CSARGASGIGPDTQYF; J gene: TRBJ2-3; V gene: TRBV20-1
CDR3 protein: CTTTSGSNNEQFF; J gene: TRBJ2-1; V gene: TRBV29-1
CDR3 protein: CASEGDAKNIQYF; J gene: TRBJ2-4; V gene: TRBV19
CDR3 protein: CSAGLHYNEQFF; J gene: TRBJ2-1; V gene: TRBV20-1
CDR3 protein: CASSFMEGWETQYF; J gene: TRBJ2-5; V gene: TRBV5-1
CDR3 protein: CSAEGMNTEAFF; J gene: TRBJ1-1; V gene: TRBV20-1
CDR3 protein: CSARRDGGLRTGELFF; J gene: TRBJ2-2; V gene: TRBV20-1
CDR3 protein: CASSSPNLADTGELFF; J gene: TRBJ2-2; V gene: TRBV28
CDR3 protein: CASSYSGPLTPQREASYNEQFF; J gene: TRBJ2-1; V gene: TRBV6-2/TRBV6-3
CDR3 protein: CASRRHGLEADTQYF; J gene: TRBJ2-3; V gene: TRBV12-3/TRBV12-4
CDR3 protein: CASSLTSAGLAGVTGELFF; J gene: TRBJ2-2; V gene: TRBV5-6
CDR3 protein: CASSFMIPAYEQYF; J gene: TRBJ2-7; V gene: TRBV5-1
CDR3 protein: CSARDLWTSGRAGYEQYF; J gene: TRBJ2-7; V gene: TRBV20-1
CDR3 protein: CASSQDSVQGKQYF; J gene: TRBJ2-7; V gene: TRBV4-3
CDR3 protein: CASSIGAKGEQFF; J gene: TRBJ2-1; V gene: TRBV19
CDR3 protein: CASASGSTDTQYF; J gene: TRBJ2-3; V gene: TRBV5-1
CDR3 protein: CASSYSRANTEAFF; J gene: TRBJ1-1; V gene: TRBV6-5
CDR3 protein: CRCPPSGQSSHTDTQYF; J gene: TRBJ2-3; V gene: TRBV20-1
CDR3 protein: CASRKTSGSSNEQFF; J gene: TRBJ2-1; V gene: TRBV5-1
CDR3 protein: CASSPGPVLGGYTF; J gene: TRBJ1-2; V gene: TRBV12-3/TRBV12-4
CDR3 protein: CASSLSPGTIGTDTQYF; J gene: TRBJ2-3; V gene: TRBV11-2
CDR3 protein: CASGKNRETQYF; J gene: TRBJ2-5; V gene: TRBV5-6
CDR3 protein: CASSIAPSRAMNTEAFF; J gene: TRBJ1-1; V gene: TRBV19
CDR3 protein: CASSQEVAGSANEQFF; J gene: TRBJ2-1; V gene: TRBV4-3
CDR3 protein: CASSLRPDNEKLFF; J gene: TRBJ1-4; V gene: TRBV5-8
CDR3 protein: CASSLSPGPNYEQYF; J gene: TRBJ2-7; V gene: TRBV12-3/TRBV12-4
CDR3 protein: CASLLGVSDTQYF; J gene: TRBJ2-3; V gene: TRBV7-8
CDR3 protein: CASSLKGGTEQETQYF; J gene: TRBJ2-5; V gene: TRBV7-9
CDR3 protein: CASSPRDKNTGELFF; J gene: TRBJ2-2; V gene: TRBV18
CDR3 protein: CASSTQREQFF; J gene: TRBJ2-1; V gene: TRBV3-1
CDR3 protein: CASSLDPSSDTQYF; J gene: TRBJ2-3; V gene: TRBV11-2
CDR3 protein: CASGPGTSVLF; J gene: TRBJ2-3; V gene: TRBV2
CDR3 protein: CASSLFDKEETQYF; J gene: TRBJ2-5; V gene: TRBV7-2
CDR3 protein: CASSSPGEQETQYF; J gene: TRBJ2-5; V gene: TRBV11-3
CDR3 protein: CASRTGSVGNTEAFF; J gene: TRBJ1-1; V gene: TRBV19
CDR3 protein: CASSYERGLSETQYF; J gene: TRBJ2-5; V gene: TRBV6-2/TRBV6-3
CDR3 protein: CSAIISGSDTQYF; J gene: TRBJ2-3; V gene: TRBV20-1
CDR3 protein: CSVLSDSSYEQYF; J gene: TRBJ2-7; V gene: TRBV29-1
CDR3 protein: CASSSEGGSGANVLTF; J gene: TRBJ2-6; V gene: TRBV7-3